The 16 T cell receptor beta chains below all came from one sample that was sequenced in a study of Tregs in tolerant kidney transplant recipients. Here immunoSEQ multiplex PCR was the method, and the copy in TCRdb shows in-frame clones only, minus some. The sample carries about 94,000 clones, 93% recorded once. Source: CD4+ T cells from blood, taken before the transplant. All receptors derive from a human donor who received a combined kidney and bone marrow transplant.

The CDR3 DNA sequence: TGTGCCAGCAGTGGGGGGAATCAGCCCCAGCATTTT. Protein product: CASSGGNQPQHF. J is TRBJ1-5 and V is TRBV27; D possibly corresponds to TRBD1 (5 bases). The V end was cut by 5 bases, the J end by 4 bases, with 6 bases between. Germline V gene data show CDR1 as MNHEY and CDR2 as SMNVEV (reference sequence). This CDR3 contains 12 residues.

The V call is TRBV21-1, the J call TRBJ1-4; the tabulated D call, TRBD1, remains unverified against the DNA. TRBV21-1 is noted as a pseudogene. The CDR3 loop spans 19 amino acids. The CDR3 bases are TGTGCCAGCAGCGGTGGGCTCCGGGACAGGGGGAAGGGGGACGAAAAACTGTTTTTT. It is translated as CASSGGLRDRGKGDEKLFF.

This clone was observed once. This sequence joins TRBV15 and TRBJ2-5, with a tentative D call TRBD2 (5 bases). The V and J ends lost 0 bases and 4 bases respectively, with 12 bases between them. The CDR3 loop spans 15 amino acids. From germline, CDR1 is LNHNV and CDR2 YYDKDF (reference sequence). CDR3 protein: CATSRDRSGGETQYF. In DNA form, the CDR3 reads TGTGCCACCAGCAGAGATAGGAGCGGAGGAGAGACCCAGTACTTC.

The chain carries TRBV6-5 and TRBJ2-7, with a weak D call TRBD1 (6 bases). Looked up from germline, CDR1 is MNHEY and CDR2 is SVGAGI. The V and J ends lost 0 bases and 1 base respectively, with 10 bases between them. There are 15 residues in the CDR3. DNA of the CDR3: TGTGCCAGCAGTTACTCGGCTCAGGGGTCCTACGAGCAGTACTTC. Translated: CASSYSAQGSYEQYF.

CDR3 sequence (DNA): TGTGCCAGCAGCTTAGCTTTCGAAGCCATTCAGCCCCAGCATTTT. It codes for CASSLAFEAIQPQHF. The chain combines TRBV7-8 with TRBJ1-5; the D is unclear. V dropped 0 bases and J dropped 6 bases, with 12 bases sitting between them. Germline CDR1 SGHVS, CDR2 FQNEAQ. This CDR3 comprises 15 residues.

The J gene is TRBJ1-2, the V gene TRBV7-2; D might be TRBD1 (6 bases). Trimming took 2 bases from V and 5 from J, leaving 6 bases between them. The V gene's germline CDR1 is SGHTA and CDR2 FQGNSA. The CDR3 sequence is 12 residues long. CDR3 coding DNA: TGTGCCAGCAGCTTAACAGGGTATGGCTACACCTTC. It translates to CASSLTGYGYTF.

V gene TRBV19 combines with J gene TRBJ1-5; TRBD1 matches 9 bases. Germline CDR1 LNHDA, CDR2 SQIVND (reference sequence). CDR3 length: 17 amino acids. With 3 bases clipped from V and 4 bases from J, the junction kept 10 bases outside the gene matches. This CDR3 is CASSIGTGRGVNQPQHF. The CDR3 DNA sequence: TGTGCCAGTAGTATTGGGACAGGGCGGGGGGTAAATCAGCCCCAGCATTTT.

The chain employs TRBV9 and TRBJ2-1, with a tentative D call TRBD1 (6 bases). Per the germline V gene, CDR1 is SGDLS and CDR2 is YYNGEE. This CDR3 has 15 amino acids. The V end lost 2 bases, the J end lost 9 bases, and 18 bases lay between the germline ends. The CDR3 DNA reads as TGTGCCAGCAGCGTTTCAGGGACACCTTCCTCTGAGCAGTTCTTC. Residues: CASSVSGTPSSEQFF.

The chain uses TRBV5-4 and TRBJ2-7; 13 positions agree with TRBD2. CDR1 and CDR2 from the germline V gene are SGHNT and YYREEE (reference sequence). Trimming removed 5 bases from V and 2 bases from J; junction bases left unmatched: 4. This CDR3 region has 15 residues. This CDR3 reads CASRRGTSGTYEQYF. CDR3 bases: TGTGCCAGCAGGCGAGGGACTAGCGGGACCTACGAGCAGTACTTC.

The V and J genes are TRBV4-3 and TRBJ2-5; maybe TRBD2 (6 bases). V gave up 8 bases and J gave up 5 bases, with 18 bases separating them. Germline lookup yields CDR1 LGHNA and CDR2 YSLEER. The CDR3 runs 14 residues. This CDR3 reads CASAPGLRKETQYF. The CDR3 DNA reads TGCGCCAGCGCTCCCGGACTACGCAAGGAGACCCAGTACTTC.

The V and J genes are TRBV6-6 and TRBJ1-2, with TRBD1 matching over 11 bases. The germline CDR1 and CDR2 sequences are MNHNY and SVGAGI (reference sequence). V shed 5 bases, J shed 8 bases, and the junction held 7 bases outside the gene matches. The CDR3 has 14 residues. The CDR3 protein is CASSRGQGAIGYTF. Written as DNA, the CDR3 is TGTGCCAGCAGTCGAGGACAGGGGGCGATCGGCTACACCTTC.

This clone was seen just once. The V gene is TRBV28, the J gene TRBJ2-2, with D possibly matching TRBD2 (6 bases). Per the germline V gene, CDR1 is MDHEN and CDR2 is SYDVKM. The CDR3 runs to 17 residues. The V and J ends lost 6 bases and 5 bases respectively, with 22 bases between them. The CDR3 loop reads CASSPTWGVRGTGELFF. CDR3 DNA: TGTGCCAGCAGCCCCACCTGGGGGGTTCGGGGGACCGGGGAGCTGTTTTTT.

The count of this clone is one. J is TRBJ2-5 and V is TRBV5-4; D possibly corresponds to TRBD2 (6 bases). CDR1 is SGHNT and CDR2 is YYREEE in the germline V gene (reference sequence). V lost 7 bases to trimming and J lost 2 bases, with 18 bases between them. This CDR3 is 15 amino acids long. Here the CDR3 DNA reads TGTGCCAGCTCCCTTATCGGGGGTAGGCAAGAGACCCAGTACTTC. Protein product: CASSLIGGRQETQYF.

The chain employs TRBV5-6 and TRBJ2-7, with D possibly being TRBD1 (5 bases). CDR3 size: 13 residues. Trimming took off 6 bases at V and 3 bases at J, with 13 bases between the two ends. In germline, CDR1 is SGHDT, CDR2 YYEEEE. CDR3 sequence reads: CASNSFDSYEQYF. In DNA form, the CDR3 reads TGTGCCAGCAACTCTTTCGACAGCTACGAGCAGTACTTC.

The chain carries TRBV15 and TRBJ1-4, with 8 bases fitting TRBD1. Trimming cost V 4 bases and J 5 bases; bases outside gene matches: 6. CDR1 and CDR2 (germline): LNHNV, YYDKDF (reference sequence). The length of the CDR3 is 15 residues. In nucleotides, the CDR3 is TGTGCCACCAGCAAGAGACAGGGGAAAAATGAAAAACTGTTTTTT. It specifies CATSKRQGKNEKLFF.

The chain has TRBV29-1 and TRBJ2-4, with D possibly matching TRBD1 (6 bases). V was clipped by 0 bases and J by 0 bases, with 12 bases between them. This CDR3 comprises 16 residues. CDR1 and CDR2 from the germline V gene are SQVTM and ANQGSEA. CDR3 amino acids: CSVEDLRTVAKNIQYF. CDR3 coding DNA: TGCAGCGTTGAAGATCTTCGGACAGTAGCCAAAAACATTCAGTACTTC.